The 23 T cell receptor beta chains in this list originate from one sample, sequenced in a study of T cells in Graves' hyperthyroidism and ophthalmopathy. There were TCR beta CDR3 regions amplified from RNA transcripts. Carried out on the TCR CDR3, a first-round RT-PCR used the HTBI primer set. TCRdb recomputed calls from the multiplex PCR reads with MiXCR, one row per CDR3 protein. The repertoire holds 500,000 to 600,000 distinct CDR3 sequences, with roughly a sixth as singletons. Sequenced material: blood. The origin of the receptors is a woman between 18 and 29 years old with Graves' hyperthyroidism.

This clonotype was seen repeatedly, ten times or more. The CDR3 region has the DNA TGTGCCAGCAGTGAAATAGGACAGCAGTACTTC. Protein product: CASSEIGQQYF. The V call is TRBV6-1, the J call TRBJ2-7; no firm D call. The CDR3 length is 11 residues. Trimming left V 2 bases short and J 8 bases short, with 7 bases between. Germline V gene sequence: CDR1 MNHNS, CDR2 SASEGT.

This clonotype was picked up a small number of times. V usage is TRBV6-2 or TRBV6-3 and J usage is TRBJ2-5, with TRBD2 as a possible D gene (5 bases). Trimming left V 7 bases short and J 2 bases short, with 11 bases between. The CDR3 consists of 13 residues. CDR1 MNHEY and CDR2 SVGEGT come from the germline V gene. CDR3 amino acids: CASNSEAQETQYF. Written as DNA, the CDR3 is TGTGCCAGCAATTCGGAGGCTCAAGAGACCCAGTACTTC.

This clonotype has just a few counts. The chain has TRBV6-4 and TRBJ2-7, with 7 nucleotides matching TRBD1. The CDR3 sequence is 14 residues long. The germline gives CDR1 MRHNA, CDR2 SNTAGT. The trim removed 4 bases at V and 3 bases at J, leaving 6 bases unmatched. The CDR3 is CASSARQGIYEQYF. CDR3 in DNA: TGTGCCAGCAGTGCGCGACAGGGCATCTACGAGCAGTACTTC.

This clonotype came up many times. The chain combines TRBV28 with TRBJ1-2, with D hard to call. Trimming took off 5 bases at V and 4 bases at J, with 11 bases between the two ends. The CDR3 length is 13 residues. Germline V CDR1 and CDR2: MDHEN, SYDVKM. CDR3 amino acids: CASSTQSAYGYTF. The CDR3 DNA reads as TGTGCCAGCAGTACCCAGTCAGCCTATGGCTACACCTTC.

Worth noting for this clonotype: Possible read error: a much larger clone is one base away. The chain couples TRBV20-1 to TRBJ1-3, with a tentative D call TRBD1 (5 bases). This CDR3 is 12 amino acids long. Trimming removed 6 bases from V and 2 bases from J, with 8 bases in between. Germline loops: CDR1 DFQATT, CDR2 SNEGSKA (reference sequence). The CDR3 DNA is TGCAGTGCCCAGGGAGCTGGAAACACCATATATTTT. This translates into CSAQGAGNTIYF.

This clonotype was seen repeatedly, ten times or more. The chain has TRBV2 and TRBJ2-1; no firm D call. V lost 6 bases and J lost 2, with 8 bases in between. This CDR3 has 13 amino acids. The germline CDR1 and CDR2 sequences are SNHLY and FYNNEI. CDR3 region: CASRDLPYNEQFF. The CDR3 nucleotides are TGTGCCAGCAGGGACCTCCCCTACAATGAGCAGTTCTTC.

The table lists this clonotype with a count of one. Since a much larger clone is just one base distant, this may be a read error. The chain links TRBV20-1 to TRBJ2-7, with D perhaps matching TRBD2 (7 bases). The germline CDR1 and CDR2 sequences are DFQATT and SNEGSKA (reference sequence). The CDR3 loop spans 15 amino acids. For the CDR3, the DNA is TGCAGTGCTAGAGATAGGGGGGGTCCGAGATCCGAGCAGTGCTTC. Protein: CSARDRGGPRSEQCF.

Ten or more counts support this clonotype. This chain uses TRBV6-6 with TRBJ1-1; the match to TRBD1 covers 7 bases. The junction had 4 bases not matched to a gene; V was cut back by 2 bases and J by 4 bases. Looked up from germline, CDR1 is MNHNY and CDR2 is SVGAGI (reference sequence). CDR3 length: 14 residues. In DNA form, the CDR3 reads TGTGCCAGCAGTTACGGCAGGGGGACCACTGAAGCTTTCTTT. This gives the protein CASSYGRGTTEAFF.

Comments on this clonotype: A read error is possible here, since a much larger clone lies one base away. The chain couples TRBV6-2 or TRBV6-3 to TRBJ1-5, with TRBD1 identical over 7 bases. CDR1 is MNHEY, CDR2 SVGEGT, per germline. The CDR3 runs to 16 residues. The CDR3 DNA is TGTGCCAGCAGTGGCAGGGGGGGGTATAGCAATCAGCCCCAGCGTTTT. This codes for CASSGRGGYSNQPQRF.

This clonotype was observed a few times. The chain joins TRBV7-2 to TRBJ1-1; no clear D gene. V lost 1 base, J lost 11 bases, and 17 bases lay in between. CDR3 length: 14 amino acids. Germline values: CDR1 SGHTA, CDR2 FQGNSA. CDR3 nucleotide sequence: TGTGCCAGCAGCTTAGGAGGAGAGGTGGATCTGGCTTTCTTT. Translation: CASSLGGEVDLAFF.

J is TRBJ2-7 and V is TRBV20-1; D is ambiguous. Germline V gene data show CDR1 as DFQATT and CDR2 as SNEGSKA (reference sequence). This CDR3 region has 12 residues. V was pared by 4 bases and J by 3 bases, with 10 bases between. CDR3 bases: TGCAGTGCTAACTGGGTCAGCTACGAGCAGTACTTC. This translates into CSANWVSYEQYF.

This clonotype has a count of ten or more. V is TRBV5-1 and J is TRBJ2-3, with 8 bases lining up with TRBD2. Germline lookup yields CDR1 SGHRS and CDR2 YFSETQ. The CDR3 sequence is 15 residues long. J was trimmed by 1 base and V by 1 base; bases with no gene match: 2. The CDR3 bases are TGCGCCAGCAGCTTGCGGCGGGAGGGCACAGATACGCAGTATTTT. Its protein product is CASSLRREGTDTQYF.

This clonotype turned up a few times. The CDR3 carries no conserved terminal phenylalanine or tryptophan, so it likely arises from a read error. This sequence joins TRBV18 and TRBJ2-5; tentative D call: TRBD2 (6 bases). The CDR3 is 14 amino acids. Trimming left V 2 bases short and J 2 bases short, with 9 bases between. The germline gives CDR1 KGHSH, CDR2 LQKENI. CDR3 protein: CASSPTAGQETQYL. Here the CDR3 DNA reads TGTGCCAGCTCACCAACTGCGGGGCAAGAGACCCAGTACCTC.

This clonotype was observed at least ten times. The CDR3 loop reads CASLDPTDPYEQYF. The CDR3 nucleotides read TGTGCCAGCTTAGATCCGACGGACCCCTACGAGCAGTACTTC. The chain uses TRBV7-2 and TRBJ2-7; D is ambiguous. Per the germline V gene, CDR1 is SGHTA and CDR2 is FQGNSA. V was trimmed by 8 bases and J by 2 bases, leaving 16 bases between them. The CDR3 has 14 amino acids.

This clonotype was recorded at least ten times. The rearrangement joins TRBV20-1 to TRBJ2-7; 10 nucleotides align to TRBD2. The CDR3 sequence is 15 residues long. J was trimmed by 4 bases and V by 1 base; bases with no gene match: 7. CDR1 is DFQATT and CDR2 is SNEGSKA in the germline V gene (reference sequence). The CDR3 is CSARVLLAGGYEQYF. CDR3 coding DNA: TGCAGTGCTAGAGTTTTATTAGCGGGAGGATACGAGCAGTACTTC.

In its sample, this clonotype was seen a few times. This chain joins TRBV2 and TRBJ2-7; D unresolved. V dropped 7 bases and J dropped 3 bases, with 7 bases sitting between them. CDR1 and CDR2 (germline): SNHLY, FYNNEI. The CDR3 runs to 11 residues. CDR3 in amino acids: CASIIDYEQYF. DNA for the CDR3: TGTGCCAGCATTATAGACTACGAGCAGTACTTC.

This clonotype was counted only a few times. The rearrangement joins TRBV20-1 to TRBJ2-7; D is possibly TRBD1 or TRBD2 (6 bases each). Germline-derived CDR1 and CDR2 are DFQATT and SNEGSKA (reference sequence). The CDR3 runs 13 residues. The V and J ends lost 5 bases and 4 bases respectively, with 15 bases between them. The CDR3, as DNA: TGCAGTGCTCACCCACAGGGACTTTACGAGCAGTACTTC. It codes for CSAHPQGLYEQYF.

The chain links TRBV7-2 to TRBJ1-2, with D perhaps matching TRBD1 (5 bases). The CDR3 totals 13 residues. Germline V lookup: CDR1 SGHTA, CDR2 FQGNSA. The V end was cut by 5 bases, the J end by 8 bases, with 15 bases between. The CDR3 reads CASSVTETGGYTF. The CDR3 DNA is TGTGCCAGCAGCGTGACAGAAACGGGCGGCTACACCTTC.

The chain uses TRBV7-6 and TRBJ1-1; D is undetermined. The ends were cut back, 1 base at V and 5 bases at J, with 14 bases in the middle. Per germline, CDR1 SGHVS and CDR2 FNYEAQ. The CDR3 is 15 amino acids. The CDR3 nucleotides are TGTGCCAGCAGCTTAGGTGGGGTTGGCCTGACTGAAGCTTTCTTT. Amino acids: CASSLGGVGLTEAFF.

In this sample, this clonotype turned up a few times. The rearrangement links TRBV20-1 to TRBJ1-2; 11 bases are shared with TRBD1. CDR1 DFQATT and CDR2 SNEGSKA come from the germline V gene (reference sequence). CDR3 length: 14 residues. V shed 6 bases and J 1 base; nucleotides not matched to a gene: 4. CDR3 sequence (DNA): TGCAGTGCAAGGACAGGGGGCAGTAACTATGGCTACACCTTC. Amino acids: CSARTGGSNYGYTF.

The V gene is TRBV19, the J gene TRBJ2-2; 8 bases line up with TRBD2. Germline V gene sequence: CDR1 LNHDA, CDR2 SQIVND (reference sequence). The CDR3 has 14 amino acids. The V segment lost 4 bases and the J segment 6 bases; nucleotides outside the gene matches: 4. The CDR3 DNA reads TGTGCCAGTAGTAACCCCGGGAGGGCCGGGGAGCTGTTTTTT. It encodes CASSNPGRAGELFF.

This clonotype showed up many times. V and J are TRBV11-2 and TRBJ2-1, with a tentative D call TRBD1 (6 bases). The CDR3 length is 13 residues. With 6 bases removed from V and 7 bases from J, the gap between germline ends came to 13 bases. Germline values: CDR1 SGHAT, CDR2 FQNNGV. This CDR3 reads CASRVTGTNEQFF. The CDR3 DNA reads as TGTGCCAGCAGAGTGACAGGAACTAATGAGCAGTTCTTC.

The chain has TRBV7-9 and TRBJ1-1; weak D call: TRBD1 (5 bases). CDR3 length equals 13 residues. CDR1 is SEHNR and CDR2 is FQNEAQ in the germline V gene (reference sequence). V lost 5 bases, J lost 6 bases, and 13 bases lay in between. The CDR3 loop is CASSATVDPEAFF. DNA of the CDR3: TGTGCCAGCAGCGCGACAGTTGACCCTGAAGCTTTCTTT.